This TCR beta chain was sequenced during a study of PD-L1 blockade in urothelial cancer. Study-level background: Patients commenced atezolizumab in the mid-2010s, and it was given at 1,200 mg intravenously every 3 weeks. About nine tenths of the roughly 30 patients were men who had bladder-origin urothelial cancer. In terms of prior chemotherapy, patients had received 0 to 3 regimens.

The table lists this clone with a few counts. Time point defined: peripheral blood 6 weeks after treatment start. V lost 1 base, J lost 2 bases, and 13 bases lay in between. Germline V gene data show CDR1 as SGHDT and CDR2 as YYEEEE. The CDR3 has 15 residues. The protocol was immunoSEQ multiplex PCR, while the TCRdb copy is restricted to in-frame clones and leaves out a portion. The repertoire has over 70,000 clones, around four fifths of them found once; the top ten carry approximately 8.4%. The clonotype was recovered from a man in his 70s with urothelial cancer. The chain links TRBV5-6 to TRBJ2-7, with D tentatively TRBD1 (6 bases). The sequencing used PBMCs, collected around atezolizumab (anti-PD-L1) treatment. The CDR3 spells CASSLRWDNTYEQYF. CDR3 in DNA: TGTGCCAGCAGCTTGCGATGGGACAACACCTACGAGCAGTACTTC.